Sequencing of this T cell receptor (beta chain) was carried out in a study of blood T cell repertoires in COVID-19 (dated by TCRdb to the early 2020s). Turning to the overall study: The collaborator samples originated in the United States, Italy and Spain and spanned the acute and convalescent phases of COVID-19. HLA class I and class II types, where available, came from metadata supplied by the sample provider rather than from assay-based typing. The repertoires were released in a freely available public database meant as a resource for research on the immune response to SARS-CoV-2. Samples were obtained from the ongoing ImmuneRACE study (first 160 participants) and from over a thousand subjects provided by 6 global collaborators. Subjects who had been exposed to COVID-19, were actively infected with it, or had recovered from it provided the deeply sampled blood TCRbeta repertoires that made up the dataset. The prospective study material was composed of cDNA or gDNA derived from T cells, B-cell-depleted T cells, or PBMCs. A de-identified subject ID, COVID-19 status, age in years and sex were almost always included in the sample metadata.

In regard to this clone: This receptor's antigen is unknown. No base quality information exists; no much larger clone differs at one position.

Paper-wide results and their limitations: The amount of clinical and demographic metadata varied by source and participant and was provided uncurated.

Inclusive of the bounding cysteine and phenylalanine, the CDR3 is 13 residues long. Just the 39-base CDR3 DNA is kept, in frame starting at base 1. CDR1 and CDR2, looked up from the germline V gene, are SQVTM and ANQGSEA. The V and J ends are trimmed by 6 bases and 6 bases, leaving 18 bases between them. The immunoSEQ Assay, a bias-controlled multiplex PCR, was used to amplify TCRbeta CDR3 regions from genomic DNA. Processing in the source paper ran as follows. Nucleated cell counts per sample were estimated from amplification of reference gene primers within the assay. Sequence reads were collapsed and filtered to measure the absolute abundance of every unique TCRbeta CDR3 rearrangement. For each sample, productive Simpson clonality was calculated as the square root of Simpson's diversity index across productive rearrangements. TCRdb mirrors the immuneACCESS table, restricted to in-frame sequences. Some clones are absent from its copies; in checked studies, under half trace to an unresolved V gene, and the reason for the others is unknown. From that table come the V and J calls and clone size; the DNA was used to work out D and trimming. This sample is represented by some 270,000 clones; more than 65% of them were singletons. Roughly 3.6% of the sample is taken by the ten largest.

Participants in the prospective study were aged roughly 18 to 100 years, lived in approximately 26 United States geographic areas, and enrolled through a virtual design. In the prospective study, participants were assigned to cohorts based on the clinical history participants reported in a screening survey and a study questionnaire. Recovered participants in ImmuneRACE Cohort 3 were defined by two consecutive negative NP/OP PCR tests, clearance by a healthcare professional, or resolution of symptoms. Each participant in the prospective study had whole blood, serum and a nasopharyngeal or oropharyngeal swab collected by mobile phlebotomists. Prospective study participants could optionally give additional blood draws and questionnaires over an approximately two-month period. Prospective study blood samples were shipped either frozen or at room temperature before DNA extraction.

The specimen sequenced was PBMCs or T cells enriched from blood (not recorded which). The rearrangement joined TRBV29-1 to TRBJ2-7; a tentative D match to TRBD1 spans 6 bases. The source of this sequence is a man in his forties or fifties who had recovered from COVID-19. The DNA sequence reads TGCAGCGTCCCGTCCCAGGGGCCCGGCGAGCAGTACTTC. This translates into CSVPSQGPGEQYF.